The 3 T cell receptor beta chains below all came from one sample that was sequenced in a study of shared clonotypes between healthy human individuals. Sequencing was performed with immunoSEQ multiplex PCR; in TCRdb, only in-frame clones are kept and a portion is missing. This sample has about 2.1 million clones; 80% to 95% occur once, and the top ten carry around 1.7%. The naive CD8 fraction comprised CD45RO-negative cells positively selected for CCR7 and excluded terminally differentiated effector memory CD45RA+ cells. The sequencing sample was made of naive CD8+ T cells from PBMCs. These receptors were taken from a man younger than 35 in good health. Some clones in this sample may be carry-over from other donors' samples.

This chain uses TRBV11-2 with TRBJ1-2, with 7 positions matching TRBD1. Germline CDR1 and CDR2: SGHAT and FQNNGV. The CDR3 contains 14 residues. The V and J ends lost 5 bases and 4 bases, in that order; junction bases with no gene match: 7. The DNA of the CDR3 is TGTGCCAGCAGCCAGTACAGGGGTAGCTATGGCTACACCTTC. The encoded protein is CASSQYRGSYGYTF.

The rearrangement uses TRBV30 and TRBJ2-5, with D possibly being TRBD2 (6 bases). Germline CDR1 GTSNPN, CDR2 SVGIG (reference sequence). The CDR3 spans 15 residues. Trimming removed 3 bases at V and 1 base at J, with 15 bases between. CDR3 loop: CAWRDYLRLQETQYF. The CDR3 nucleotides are TGTGCCTGGAGGGACTACCTCCGTCTCCAAGAGACCCAGTACTTC.

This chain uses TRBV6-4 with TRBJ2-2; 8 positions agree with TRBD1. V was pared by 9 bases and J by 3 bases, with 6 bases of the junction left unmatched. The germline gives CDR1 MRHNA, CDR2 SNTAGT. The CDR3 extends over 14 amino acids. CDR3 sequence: CARVQGAYTGELFF. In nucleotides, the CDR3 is TGTGCCAGAGTCCAGGGGGCCTACACCGGGGAGCTGTTTTTT.